This is a list of T cell receptor beta chains from one sample in a study of human versus mouse CDR3 diversity and MHC coevolution. Only in-frame clones appear in the TCRdb table, and some are missing; sequencing was by immunoSEQ multiplex PCR. The sample yields tens of thousands of clones, 92% seen once. The specimen was naive CD4+ T cells from blood. Receptors were obtained from a person aged 30 to 69 in good health. The CDR3 runs from the conserved cysteine through the conserved F or W. Fields, in order: J gene, V gene, CDR3 protein.

j_call: TRBJ1-3; v_call: TRBV28; cdr3_aa: CASSSGEISGNTIYF
j_call: TRBJ2-7; v_call: TRBV6-1; cdr3_aa: CASRTSGSYEQYF
j_call: TRBJ1-3; v_call: TRBV2; cdr3_aa: CASSEWQGTGNTIYF
j_call: TRBJ2-3; v_call: TRBV2; cdr3_aa: CASSIRTGAFGTDTQYF
j_call: TRBJ1-5; v_call: TRBV18; cdr3_aa: CASSNEGLGQPQHF
j_call: TRBJ1-6; v_call: TRBV6-1; cdr3_aa: CASIDGGWGSPLHF
j_call: TRBJ1-4; v_call: TRBV7-9; cdr3_aa: CASSPGGATNEKLFF
j_call: TRBJ1-4; v_call: TRBV6-6; cdr3_aa: CASSPPNQGAVEKLFF
j_call: TRBJ2-7; v_call: TRBV27; cdr3_aa: CASRLAGVHEQYF
j_call: TRBJ1-2; v_call: TRBV7-9; cdr3_aa: CASRGEAFAYGYTF
j_call: TRBJ1-1; v_call: TRBV18; cdr3_aa: CASSFGGGLNTEAFF
j_call: TRBJ2-1; v_call: TRBV25-1; cdr3_aa: CASSETGISYNEQFF
j_call: TRBJ2-5; v_call: TRBV19; cdr3_aa: CASSIEGPETQYF
j_call: TRBJ1-1; v_call: TRBV28; cdr3_aa: CASSLAGTGETEAFF